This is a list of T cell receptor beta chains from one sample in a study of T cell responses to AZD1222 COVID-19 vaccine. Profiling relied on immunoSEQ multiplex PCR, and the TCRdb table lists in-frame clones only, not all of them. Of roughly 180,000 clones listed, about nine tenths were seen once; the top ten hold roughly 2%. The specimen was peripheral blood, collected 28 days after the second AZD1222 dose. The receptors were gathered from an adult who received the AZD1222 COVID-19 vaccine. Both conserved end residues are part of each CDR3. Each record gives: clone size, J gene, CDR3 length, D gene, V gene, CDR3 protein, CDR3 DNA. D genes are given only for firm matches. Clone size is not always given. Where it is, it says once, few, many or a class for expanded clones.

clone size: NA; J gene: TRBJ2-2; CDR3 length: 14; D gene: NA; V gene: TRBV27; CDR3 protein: CASRPQGRAGELFF; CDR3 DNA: TGTGCCAGCAGACCGCAGGGTAGGGCCGGGGAGCTGTTTTTT
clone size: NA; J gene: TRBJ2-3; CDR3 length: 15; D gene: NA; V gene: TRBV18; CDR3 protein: CASSPLVQGGDTQYF; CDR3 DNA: TGTGCCAGCTCACCACTGGTGCAGGGGGGAGATACGCAGTATTTT
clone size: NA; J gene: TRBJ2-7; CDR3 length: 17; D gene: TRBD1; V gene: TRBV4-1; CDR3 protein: CASSQDLGTGVPYEQYF; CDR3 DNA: TGCGCCAGCAGCCAAGATCTAGGGACAGGGGTCCCCTACGAGCAGTACTTC
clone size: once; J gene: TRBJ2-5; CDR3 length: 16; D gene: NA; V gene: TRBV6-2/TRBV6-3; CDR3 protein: CASSYTDRGYQETQYF; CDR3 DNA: TGTGCCAGCAGTTACACGGACAGAGGGTACCAAGAGACCCAGTACTTC
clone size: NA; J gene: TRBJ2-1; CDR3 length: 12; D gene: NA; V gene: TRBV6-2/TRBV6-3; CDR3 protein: CASSYSKDEQFF; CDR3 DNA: TGTGCCAGCAGTTACTCGAAAGATGAGCAGTTCTTC
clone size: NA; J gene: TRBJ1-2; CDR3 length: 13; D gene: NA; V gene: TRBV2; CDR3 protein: CATRTLSNYGYTF; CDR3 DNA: TGTGCCACCAGGACACTGAGTAACTATGGCTACACCTTC
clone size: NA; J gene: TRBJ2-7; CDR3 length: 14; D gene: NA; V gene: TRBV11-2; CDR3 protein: CASSLEGQHYEQYF; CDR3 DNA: TGTGCCAGCAGCTTAGAAGGACAACACTACGAGCAGTACTTC
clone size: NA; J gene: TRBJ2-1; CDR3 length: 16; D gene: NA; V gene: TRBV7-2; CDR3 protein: CASSISGASAHNEQFF; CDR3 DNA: TGTGCCAGCAGCATTTCCGGGGCTAGCGCCCACAATGAGCAGTTCTTC
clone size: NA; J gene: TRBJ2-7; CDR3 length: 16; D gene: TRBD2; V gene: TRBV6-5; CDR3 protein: CASSYLLAGDSYEQYF; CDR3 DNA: TGTGCCAGCAGTTACCTACTAGCGGGGGACTCCTACGAGCAGTACTTC
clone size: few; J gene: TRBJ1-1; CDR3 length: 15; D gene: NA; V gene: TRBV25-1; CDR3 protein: CASSELWGGDTEAFF; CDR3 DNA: TGTGCCAGCAGTGAATTGTGGGGGGGAGACACTGAAGCTTTCTTT
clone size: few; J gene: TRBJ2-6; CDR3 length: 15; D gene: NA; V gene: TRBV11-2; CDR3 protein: CASRSIRSGANVLTF; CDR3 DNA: TGTGCCAGCAGATCCATCCGCTCTGGGGCCAACGTCCTGACTTTC